The clone carrying this TCR beta chain was seen repeatedly, ten times or more. The antigen is unknown. Attachment of unique molecular identifiers to individual cDNA molecules was performed. TCRdb processed the 5' RACE reads anew with MiXCR; each CDR3 protein has one entry. Of 30,000 to 40,000 distinct CDR3 sequences listed, about 5% are singletons. The data originate from a study of early T cells in non-severe SARS-CoV-2 infection. General study findings and limits: VDJdb-based annotation leaned toward anti-spike CD8 responses and missed private and CD4 specificities.

CDR1 and CDR2 (germline): MNHNY, SVGAGI (reference sequence). The V gene lost 2 bases and the J gene lost 1 base, with 8 bases spanning the gap. The CDR3 has 14 residues. The TCR originated in an adult who was a healthcare worker with PCR-confirmed SARS-CoV-2 infection or an uninfected control (not recorded which). The specimen sequenced was whole blood. The chain carries TRBV6-6 and TRBJ2-5; D is perhaps TRBD2 (6 bases). For the CDR3, the DNA is TGTGCCAGCAGTTACGGGGACTTCCAAGAGACCCAGTACTTC. It yields the protein CASSYGDFQETQYF.